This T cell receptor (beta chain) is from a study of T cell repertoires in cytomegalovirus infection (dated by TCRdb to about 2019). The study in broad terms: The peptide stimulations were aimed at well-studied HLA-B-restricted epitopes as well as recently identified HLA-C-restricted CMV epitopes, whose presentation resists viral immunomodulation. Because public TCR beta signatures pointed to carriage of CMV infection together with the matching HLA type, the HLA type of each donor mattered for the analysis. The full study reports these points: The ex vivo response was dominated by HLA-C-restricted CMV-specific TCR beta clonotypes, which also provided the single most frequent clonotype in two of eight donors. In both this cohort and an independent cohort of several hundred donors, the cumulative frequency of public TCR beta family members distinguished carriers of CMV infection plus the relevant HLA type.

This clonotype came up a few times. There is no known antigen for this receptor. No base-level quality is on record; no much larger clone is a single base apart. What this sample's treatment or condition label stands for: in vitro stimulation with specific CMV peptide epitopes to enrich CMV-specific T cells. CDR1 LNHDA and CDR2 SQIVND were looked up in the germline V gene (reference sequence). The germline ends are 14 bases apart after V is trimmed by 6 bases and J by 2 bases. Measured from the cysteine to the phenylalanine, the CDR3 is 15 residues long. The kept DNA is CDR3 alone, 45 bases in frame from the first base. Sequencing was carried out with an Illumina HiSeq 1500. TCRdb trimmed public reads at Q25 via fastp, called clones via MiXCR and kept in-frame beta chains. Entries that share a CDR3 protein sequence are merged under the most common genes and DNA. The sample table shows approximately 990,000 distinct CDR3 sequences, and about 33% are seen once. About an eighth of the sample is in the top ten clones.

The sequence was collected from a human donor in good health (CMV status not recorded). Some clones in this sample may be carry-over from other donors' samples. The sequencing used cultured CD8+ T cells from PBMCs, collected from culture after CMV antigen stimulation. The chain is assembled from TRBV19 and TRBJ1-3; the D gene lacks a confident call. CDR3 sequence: CASSRTLSPGNTIYF. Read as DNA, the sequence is TGTGCCAGTAGCCGCACCTTGAGCCCTGGAAACACCATATATTTT.